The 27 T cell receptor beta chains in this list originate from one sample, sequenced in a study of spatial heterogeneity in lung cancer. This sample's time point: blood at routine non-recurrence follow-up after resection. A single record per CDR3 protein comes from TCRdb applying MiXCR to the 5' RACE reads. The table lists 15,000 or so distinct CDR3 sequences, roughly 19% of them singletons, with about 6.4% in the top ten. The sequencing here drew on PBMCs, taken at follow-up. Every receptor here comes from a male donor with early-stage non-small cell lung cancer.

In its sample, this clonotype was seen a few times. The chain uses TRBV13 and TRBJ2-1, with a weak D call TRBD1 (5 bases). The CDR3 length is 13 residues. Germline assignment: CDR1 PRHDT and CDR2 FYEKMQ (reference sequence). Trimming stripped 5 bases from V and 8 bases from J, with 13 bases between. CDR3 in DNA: TGTGCCAGCAGCCTGCTCTTAGGGGATGAGCAGTTCTTC. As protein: CASSLLLGDEQFF.

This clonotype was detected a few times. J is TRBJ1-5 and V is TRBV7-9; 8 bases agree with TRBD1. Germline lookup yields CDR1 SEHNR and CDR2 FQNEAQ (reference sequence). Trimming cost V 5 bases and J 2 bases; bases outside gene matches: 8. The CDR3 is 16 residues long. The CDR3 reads CASSHHDRGGNQPQHF. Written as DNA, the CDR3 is TGTGCCAGCAGCCACCATGACAGGGGCGGCAATCAGCCCCAGCATTTT.

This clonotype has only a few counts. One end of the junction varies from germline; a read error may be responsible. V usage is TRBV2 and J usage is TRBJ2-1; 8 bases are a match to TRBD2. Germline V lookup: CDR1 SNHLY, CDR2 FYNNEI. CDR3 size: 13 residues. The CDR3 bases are TGTGCCAGCAGCTCCCTCAAGCGGGGGCTTGGGACCTTC. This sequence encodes CASSSLKRGLGTF. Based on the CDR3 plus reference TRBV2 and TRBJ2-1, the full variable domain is EPEVTQTPSHQVTQMGQEVILRCVPISNHLYFYWYRQILGQKVEFLVSFYNNEISEKSEIFDDQFSVERPDGSNFTLKIRSTKLEDSAMYFCASSSLKRGLGTFGPGTRLTVL.

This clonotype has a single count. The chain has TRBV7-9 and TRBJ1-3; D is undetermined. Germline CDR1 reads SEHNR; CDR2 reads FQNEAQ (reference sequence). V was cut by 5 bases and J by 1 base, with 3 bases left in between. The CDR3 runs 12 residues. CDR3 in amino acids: CASSASGNTIYF. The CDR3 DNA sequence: TGTGCCAGCAGCGCGTCTGGAAACACCATATATTTT.

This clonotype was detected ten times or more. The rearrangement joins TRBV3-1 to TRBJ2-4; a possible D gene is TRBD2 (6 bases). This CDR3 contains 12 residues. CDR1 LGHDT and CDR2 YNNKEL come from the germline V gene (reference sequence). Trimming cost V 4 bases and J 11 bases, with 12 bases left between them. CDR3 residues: CASSLQAGLQYF. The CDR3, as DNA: TGTGCCAGCAGCCTCCAGGCGGGGCTTCAGTACTTC.

The CDR3 here is CASSLAGTEMNTEAFF. The CDR3 region has the DNA TGTGCCAGCAGCTTAGCTGGGACGGAGATGAACACTGAAGCTTTCTTT. The V gene is TRBV7-3, the J gene TRBJ1-1, with D maybe TRBD1 (5 bases). Trimming left V 2 bases short and J 0 bases short, with 13 bases between. In germline, CDR1 is SGHTA, CDR2 FQGTGA. This CDR3 region has 16 residues.

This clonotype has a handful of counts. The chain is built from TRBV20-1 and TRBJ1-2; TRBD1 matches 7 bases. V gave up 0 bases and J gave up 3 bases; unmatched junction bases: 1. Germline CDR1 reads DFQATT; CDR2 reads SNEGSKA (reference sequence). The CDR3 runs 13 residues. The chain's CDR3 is CSARETGYYGYTF. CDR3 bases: TGCAGTGCTAGAGAGACAGGGTACTATGGCTACACCTTC.

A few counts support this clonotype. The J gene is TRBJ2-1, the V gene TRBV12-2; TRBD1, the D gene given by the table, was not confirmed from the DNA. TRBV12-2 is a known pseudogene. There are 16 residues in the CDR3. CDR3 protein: CASRLVGTGDVLEQFF. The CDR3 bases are TGTGCAAGTCGCTTAGTCGGGACAGGGGATGTTTTGGAGCAGTTCTTC.

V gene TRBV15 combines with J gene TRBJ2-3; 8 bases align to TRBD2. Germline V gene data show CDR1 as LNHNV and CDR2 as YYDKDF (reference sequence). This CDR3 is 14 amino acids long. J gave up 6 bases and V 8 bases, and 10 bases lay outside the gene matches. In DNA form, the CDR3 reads TGTGCCACCTCCCCCCGACTAGCGCTGGATACGCAGTATTTT. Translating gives CATSPRLALDTQYF.

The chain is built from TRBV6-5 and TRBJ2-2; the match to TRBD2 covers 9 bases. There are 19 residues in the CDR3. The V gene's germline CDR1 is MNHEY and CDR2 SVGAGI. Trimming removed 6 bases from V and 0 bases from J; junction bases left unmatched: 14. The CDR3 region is CASRGLGISGGANTGELFF. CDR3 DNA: TGTGCCAGCAGGGGGCTCGGGATTAGCGGGGGCGCGAACACCGGGGAGCTGTTTTTT.

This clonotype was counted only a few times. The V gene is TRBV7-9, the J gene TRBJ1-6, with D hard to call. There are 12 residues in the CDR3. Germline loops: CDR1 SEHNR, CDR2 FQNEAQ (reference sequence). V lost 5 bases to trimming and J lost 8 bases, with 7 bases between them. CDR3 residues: CASSPIDSPLHF. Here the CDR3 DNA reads TGTGCCAGCAGCCCCATAGATTCACCCCTCCACTTT. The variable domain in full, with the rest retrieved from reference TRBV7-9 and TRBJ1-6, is DTGVSQNPRHKITKRGQNVTFRCDPISEHNRLYWYRQTLGQGPEFLTYFQNEAQLEKSRLLSDRFSAERPKGSFSTLEIQRTEQGDSAMYLCASSPIDSPLHFGNGTRLTVT.

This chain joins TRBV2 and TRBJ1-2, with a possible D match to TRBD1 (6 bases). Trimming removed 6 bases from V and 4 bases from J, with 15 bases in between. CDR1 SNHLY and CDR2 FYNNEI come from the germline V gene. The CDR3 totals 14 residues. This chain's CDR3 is CASRAPDRIYGYTF. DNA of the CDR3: TGTGCCAGCAGGGCTCCAGACAGGATCTATGGCTACACCTTC.

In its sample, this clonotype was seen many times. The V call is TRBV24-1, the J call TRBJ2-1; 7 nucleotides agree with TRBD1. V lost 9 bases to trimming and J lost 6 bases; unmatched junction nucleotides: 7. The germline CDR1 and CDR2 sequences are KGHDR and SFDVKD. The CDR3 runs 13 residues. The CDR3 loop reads CATGKAGGNEQFF. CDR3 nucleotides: TGTGCCACCGGGAAGGCAGGGGGCAATGAGCAGTTCTTC.

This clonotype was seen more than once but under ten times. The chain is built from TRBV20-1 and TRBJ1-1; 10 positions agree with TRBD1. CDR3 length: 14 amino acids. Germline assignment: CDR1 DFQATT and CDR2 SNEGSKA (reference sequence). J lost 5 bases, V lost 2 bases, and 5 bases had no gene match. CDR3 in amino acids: CSARRDRGGTEAFF. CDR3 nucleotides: TGCAGTGCTAGAAGGGACAGGGGAGGGACTGAAGCTTTCTTT.

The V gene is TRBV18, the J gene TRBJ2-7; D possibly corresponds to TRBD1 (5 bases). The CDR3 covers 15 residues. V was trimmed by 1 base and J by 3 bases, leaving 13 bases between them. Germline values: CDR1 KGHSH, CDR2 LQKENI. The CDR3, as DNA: TGTGCCAGCTCACCACGACAGACAGCTCTCTACGAGCAGTACTTC. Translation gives CASSPRQTALYEQYF.

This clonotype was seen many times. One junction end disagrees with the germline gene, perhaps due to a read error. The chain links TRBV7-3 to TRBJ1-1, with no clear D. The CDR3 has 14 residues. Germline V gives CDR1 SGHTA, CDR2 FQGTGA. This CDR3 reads CASSSSDGLTEVFF. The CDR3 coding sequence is TGTGCCAGCAGCTCCTCGGACGGGTTGACTGAAGTTTTCTTT.

CDR3 sequence reads: CASSLISNYGYTF. The CDR3 coding sequence is TGTGCCAGCAGTTTGATCAGTAACTATGGCTACACCTTC. V and J are TRBV12-3 or TRBV12-4 and TRBJ1-2; no firm D call. With 3 bases removed from V and 1 base from J, the gap between germline ends came to 6 bases. This CDR3 has 13 amino acids.

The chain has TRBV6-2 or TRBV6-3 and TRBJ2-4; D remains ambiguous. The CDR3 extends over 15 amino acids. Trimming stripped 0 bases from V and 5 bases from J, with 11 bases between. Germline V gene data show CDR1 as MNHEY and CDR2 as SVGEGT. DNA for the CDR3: TGTGCCAGCAGTTACTCGAAGGCTCGTCAAAACATTCAGTACTTC. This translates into CASSYSKARQNIQYF.

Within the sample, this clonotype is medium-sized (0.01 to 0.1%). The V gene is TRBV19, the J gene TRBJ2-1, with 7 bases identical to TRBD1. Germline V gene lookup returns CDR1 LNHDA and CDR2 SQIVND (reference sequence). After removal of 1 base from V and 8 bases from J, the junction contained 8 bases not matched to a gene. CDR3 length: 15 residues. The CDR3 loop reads CASSIGGDRRYEQFF. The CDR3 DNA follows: TGTGCCAGTAGTATAGGAGGGGACAGACGTTATGAGCAGTTCTTC. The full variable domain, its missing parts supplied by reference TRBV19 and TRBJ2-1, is DGGITQSPKYLFRKEGQNVTLSCEQNLNHDAMYWYRQDPGQGLRLIYYSQIVNDFQKGDIAEGYSVSREKKESFPLTVTSAQKNPTAFYLCASSIGGDRRYEQFFGPGTRLTVL.

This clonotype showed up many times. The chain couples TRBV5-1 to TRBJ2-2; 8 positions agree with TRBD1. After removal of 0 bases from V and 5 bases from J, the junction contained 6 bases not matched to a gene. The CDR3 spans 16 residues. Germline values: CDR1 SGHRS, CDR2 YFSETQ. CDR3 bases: TGCGCCAGCAGCTTGGATGGGACAGGATGGACCGGGGAGCTGTTTTTT. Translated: CASSLDGTGWTGELFF.

CDR3 sequence (DNA): TGCGCCAGCAACGAAGACTTTAACAGGGGGAACACTGAAGCTTTCTTT. Its translation is CASNEDFNRGNTEAFF. This chain joins TRBV4-1 and TRBJ1-1, with 7 bases aligning to TRBD1. The length of the CDR3 is 16 residues. Germline V gene lookup returns CDR1 MGHRA and CDR2 YSYEKL. With 7 bases clipped from V and 1 base from J, the junction kept 12 bases outside the gene matches.

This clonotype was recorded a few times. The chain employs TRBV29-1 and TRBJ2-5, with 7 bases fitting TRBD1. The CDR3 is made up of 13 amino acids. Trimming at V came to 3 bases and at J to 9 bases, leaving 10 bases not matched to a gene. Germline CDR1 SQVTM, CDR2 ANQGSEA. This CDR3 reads CSVETGTANPQYF. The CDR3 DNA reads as TGCAGCGTTGAGACCGGGACAGCGAATCCCCAGTACTTC.

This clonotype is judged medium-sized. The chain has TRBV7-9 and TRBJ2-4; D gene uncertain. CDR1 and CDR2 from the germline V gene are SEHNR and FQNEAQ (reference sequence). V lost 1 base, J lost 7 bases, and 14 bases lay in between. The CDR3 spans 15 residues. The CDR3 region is CASSLGMRSWNIQYF. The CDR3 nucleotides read TGTGCCAGCAGCTTAGGTATGAGGTCCTGGAACATTCAGTACTTC.

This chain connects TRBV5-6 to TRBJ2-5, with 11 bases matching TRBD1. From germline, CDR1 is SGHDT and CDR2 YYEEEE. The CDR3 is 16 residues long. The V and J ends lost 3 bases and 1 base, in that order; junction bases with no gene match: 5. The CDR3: CASSWGTGGGQETQYF. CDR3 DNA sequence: TGTGCCAGCAGCTGGGGGACAGGGGGAGGCCAAGAGACCCAGTACTTC.

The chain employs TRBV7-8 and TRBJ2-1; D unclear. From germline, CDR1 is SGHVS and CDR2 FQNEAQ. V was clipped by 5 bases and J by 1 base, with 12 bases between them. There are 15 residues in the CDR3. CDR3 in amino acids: CASSPGAPSYNEQFF. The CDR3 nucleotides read TGTGCCAGCAGCCCCGGAGCGCCGTCCTACAATGAGCAGTTCTTC. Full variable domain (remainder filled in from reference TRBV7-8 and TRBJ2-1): GAGVSQSPRYKVAKRGQDVALRCDPISGHVSLFWYQQALGQGPEFLTYFQNEAQLDKSGLPSDRFFAERPEGSVSTLKIQRTQQEDSAVYLCASSPGAPSYNEQFFGPGTRLTVL.

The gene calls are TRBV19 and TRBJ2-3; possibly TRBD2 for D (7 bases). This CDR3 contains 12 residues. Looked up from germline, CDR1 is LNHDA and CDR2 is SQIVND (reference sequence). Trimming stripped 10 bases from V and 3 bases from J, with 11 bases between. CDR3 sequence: CAIRGATDTQYF. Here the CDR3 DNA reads TGTGCCATCCGGGGGGCGACAGATACGCAGTATTTT.

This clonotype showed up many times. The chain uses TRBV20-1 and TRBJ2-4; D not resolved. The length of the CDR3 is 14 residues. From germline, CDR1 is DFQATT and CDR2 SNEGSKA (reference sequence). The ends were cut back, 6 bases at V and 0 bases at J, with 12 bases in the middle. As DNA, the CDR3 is TGCAGTGCCCCCAGTGACATAGCCAAAAACATTCAGTACTTC. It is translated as CSAPSDIAKNIQYF.